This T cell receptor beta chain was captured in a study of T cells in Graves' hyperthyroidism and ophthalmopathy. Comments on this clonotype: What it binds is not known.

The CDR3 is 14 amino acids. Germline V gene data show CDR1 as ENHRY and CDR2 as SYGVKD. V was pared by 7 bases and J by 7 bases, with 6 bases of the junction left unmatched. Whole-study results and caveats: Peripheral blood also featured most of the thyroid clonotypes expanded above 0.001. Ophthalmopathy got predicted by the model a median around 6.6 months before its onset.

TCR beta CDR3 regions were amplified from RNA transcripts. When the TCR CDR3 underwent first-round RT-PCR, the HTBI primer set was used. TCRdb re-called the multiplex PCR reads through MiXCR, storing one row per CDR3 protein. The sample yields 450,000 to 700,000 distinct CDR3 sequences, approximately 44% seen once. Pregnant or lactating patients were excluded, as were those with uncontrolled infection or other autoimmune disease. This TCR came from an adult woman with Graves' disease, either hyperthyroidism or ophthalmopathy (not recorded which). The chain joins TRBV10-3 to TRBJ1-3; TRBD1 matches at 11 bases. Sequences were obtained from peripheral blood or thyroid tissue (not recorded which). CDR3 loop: CAIIPDRGRNTIYF. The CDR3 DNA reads TGTGCCATCATACCGGACAGGGGGCGGAACACCATATATTTT.